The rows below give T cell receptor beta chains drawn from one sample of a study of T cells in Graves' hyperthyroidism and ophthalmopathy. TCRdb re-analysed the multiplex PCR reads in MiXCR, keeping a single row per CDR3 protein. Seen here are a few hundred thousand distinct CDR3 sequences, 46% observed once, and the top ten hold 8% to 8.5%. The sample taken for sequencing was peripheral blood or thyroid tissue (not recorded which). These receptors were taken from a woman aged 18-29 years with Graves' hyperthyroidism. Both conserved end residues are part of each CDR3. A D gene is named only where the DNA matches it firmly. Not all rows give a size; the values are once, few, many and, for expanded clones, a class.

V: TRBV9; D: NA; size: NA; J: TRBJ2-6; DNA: TGTGCCAGCAGCGTAGAAGAGGGGGTGGACTCTGGGGCCAACGGCCTGACTTTC; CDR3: CASSVEEGVDSGANGLTF
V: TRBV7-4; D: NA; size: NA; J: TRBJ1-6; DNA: TGTGCCAGCAGCCCAAACGGCAGGCCCAATTCACCCCTCCACTTT; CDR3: CASSPNGRPNSPLHF
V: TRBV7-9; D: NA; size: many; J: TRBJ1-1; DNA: TGTGCCAGCAGCTTGGCCCCCAGTCTGAACACTGAAGCTTTCTTT; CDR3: CASSLAPSLNTEAFF
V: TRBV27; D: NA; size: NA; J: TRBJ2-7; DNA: TGTGCCAGCAGTTTCGGGGGGCTAAACGAGCAGTACTTC; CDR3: CASSFGGLNEQYF
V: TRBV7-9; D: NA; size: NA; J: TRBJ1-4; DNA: TGTGCCAGCAGCTCCTCTACAGGGGAAAAACTGTTTTTT; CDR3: CASSSSTGEKLFF
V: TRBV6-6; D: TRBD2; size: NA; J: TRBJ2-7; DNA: TGTGCCAGCGGGGAGGGCCCCTACGAGCAGTACTTC; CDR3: CASGEGPYEQYF
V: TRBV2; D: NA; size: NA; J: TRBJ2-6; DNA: TGTGCCAGCAGTGAAGGGAATTCTGGGGCCAACGTCCTGACTTTC; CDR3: CASSEGNSGANVLTF
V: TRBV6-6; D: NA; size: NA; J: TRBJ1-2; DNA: TGTGCCAGCAGCTACGTAGGGTTCGCTGGCTACACCTTC; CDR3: CASSYVGFAGYTF
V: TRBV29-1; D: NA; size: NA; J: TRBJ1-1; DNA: TGCAGCGTTAGCACAGGCTACACTGGAGCTTTCTTT; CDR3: CSVSTGYTGAFF
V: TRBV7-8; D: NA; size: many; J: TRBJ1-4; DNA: TGTGCCAGCAGCTTAGTGGCAGGGAACGAAAAACTGTTTTTT; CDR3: CASSLVAGNEKLFF
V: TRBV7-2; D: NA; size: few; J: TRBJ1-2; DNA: TGTGCCAGCAGCTTACGCAGGGAAGATAGAGGCTACACCTTC; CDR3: CASSLRREDRGYTF
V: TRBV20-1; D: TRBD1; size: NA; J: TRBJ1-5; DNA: TGCAGTGCTAGGGTGGGGACAGGGGGCAATCAGCCCCAGCATTTT; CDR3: CSARVGTGGNQPQHF
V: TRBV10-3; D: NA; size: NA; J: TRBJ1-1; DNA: TGTGCCATCAGTGAGTCGGCAGGGGCCACTGAAGCTTTCTTT; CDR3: CAISESAGATEAFF
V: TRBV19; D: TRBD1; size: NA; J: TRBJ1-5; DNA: TGTGCCAGCAGACCCGGGACAGGGGGCGAGGGTCAGCCCCAGCATTTT; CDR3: CASRPGTGGEGQPQHF
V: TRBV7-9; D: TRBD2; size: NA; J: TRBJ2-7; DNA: TGTGCCAGCAGAACCCCCGGGAGGGTACACGAGCAGTACTTC; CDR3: CASRTPGRVHEQYF
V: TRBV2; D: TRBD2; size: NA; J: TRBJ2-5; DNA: TGTGCCAGCAGCCCGGGACTAGCGGGAGGTTACCAAGAGACCCAGTACTTC; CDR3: CASSPGLAGGYQETQYF
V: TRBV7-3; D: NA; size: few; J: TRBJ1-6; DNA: TGTGCCAGCAGCTTAAGGGCAGGGGATAATTCACCCCTCCACTTT; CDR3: CASSLRAGDNSPLHF
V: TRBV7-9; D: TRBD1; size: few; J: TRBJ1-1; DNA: TGTGCCAGCAGCTACGACAGGGGGTCTCGTTCTGAAGCTTTCTTT; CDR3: CASSYDRGSRSEAFF
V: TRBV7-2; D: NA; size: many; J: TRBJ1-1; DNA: TGTGCCAGCGGTCGCGGGTTAGGCACTGAAGCTTTCTTT; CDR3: CASGRGLGTEAFF
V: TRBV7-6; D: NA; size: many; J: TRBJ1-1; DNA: TGTGCCAGCAGCTTCTCTGGCGGAGCTTTCTTT; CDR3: CASSFSGGAFF
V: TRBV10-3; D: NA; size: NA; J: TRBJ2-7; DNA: TGTGCCACCGGGACCATCTCCTACGAGCAGTACTTC; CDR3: CATGTISYEQYF
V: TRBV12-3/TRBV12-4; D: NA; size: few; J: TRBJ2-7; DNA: TGTGCCAGCAGTTTTCCAGGGGTGAACGAGCAGTACTTC; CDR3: CASSFPGVNEQYF
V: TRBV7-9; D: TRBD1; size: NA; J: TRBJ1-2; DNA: TGTGCCAGCAGCCCAGGGGGCTTTTTTGGCTACACCTTC; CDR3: CASSPGGFFGYTF
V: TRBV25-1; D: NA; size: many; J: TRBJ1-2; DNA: TGTGCCAGCCGCCGACCGTACCGTCAGATTAACTATGGCTACACCTTC; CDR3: CASRRPYRQINYGYTF
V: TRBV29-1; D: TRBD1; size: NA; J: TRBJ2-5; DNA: TGCAGCAGCCTGACAGGGCGGAGAGAGACCCAGTACTTC; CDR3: CSSLTGRRETQYF
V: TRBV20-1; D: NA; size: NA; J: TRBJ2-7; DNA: TGCAGTGCTTCAAAACTATCCGAGCAGTACTTC; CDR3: CSASKLSEQYF
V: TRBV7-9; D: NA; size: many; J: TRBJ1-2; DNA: TGTGCCAGCAGCCCTCTGACGGCCACCTATGGCTACACCTTC; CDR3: CASSPLTATYGYTF
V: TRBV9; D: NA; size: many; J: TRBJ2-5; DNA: TGTGCCAGCAGCGTAGCTACAGGCTGGGAGACCCAGTACTTC; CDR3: CASSVATGWETQYF
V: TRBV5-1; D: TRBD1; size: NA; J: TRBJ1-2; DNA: TGCGCCAGCAGCCTATCGGGACAGGGGATCTATGGCTACACCTTC; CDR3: CASSLSGQGIYGYTF
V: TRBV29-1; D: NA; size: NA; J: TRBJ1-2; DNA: TGCAGTGAAGAGGTCAGGGGCGGAGGCTACACCTTC; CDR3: CSEEVRGGGYTF
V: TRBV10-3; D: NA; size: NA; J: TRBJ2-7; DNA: TGTGCCAGCAGTCCCGTGGAGGACGGCTCCTACGAGCAGTACTTC; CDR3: CASSPVEDGSYEQYF
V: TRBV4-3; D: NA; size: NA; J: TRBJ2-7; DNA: TGCGCCAGCAGCCAAGCCGGAGCCAGAACCTACGAGCAGTACTTC; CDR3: CASSQAGARTYEQYF
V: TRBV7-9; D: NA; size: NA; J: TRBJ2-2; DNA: TGTGCCAGCAGCGGGGCCCGGCGCGGGGAGCTGTTTTTT; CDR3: CASSGARRGELFF
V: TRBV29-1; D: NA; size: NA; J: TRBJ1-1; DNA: TGCAGCGTTGGTGAAGCTTTCTTT; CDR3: CSVGEAFF
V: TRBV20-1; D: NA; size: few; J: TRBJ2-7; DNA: TGCAGTGCTAGGGCTAGCCGGACCACCTACGAGCAGTACTTC; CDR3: CSARASRTTYEQYF
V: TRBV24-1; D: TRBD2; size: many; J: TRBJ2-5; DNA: TGTGCCACCAGTGAGGGGGGACTAGCTGGAGAGACCCAGTACTTC; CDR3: CATSEGGLAGETQYF
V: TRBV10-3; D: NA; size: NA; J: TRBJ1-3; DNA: TGTGCCATCAGTGAGATGCCAATCTCTGGAAACACCATATATTTT; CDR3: CAISEMPISGNTIYF
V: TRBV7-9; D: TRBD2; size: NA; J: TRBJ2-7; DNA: TGTGCCAGCAGCCAAGGTGGTTGGGTAGCGGGAGTCGGCGAGCAGTACTTC; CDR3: CASSQGGWVAGVGEQYF
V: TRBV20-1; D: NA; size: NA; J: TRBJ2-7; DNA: TGCAGTGTCAGTACCGTAGGGCGGGCTGTCTACGAGCAGTACTTC; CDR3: CSVSTVGRAVYEQYF
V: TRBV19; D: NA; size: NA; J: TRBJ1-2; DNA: TGTGCCAGTAGTGACGGCCGGAACTATGGCTACACCTTC; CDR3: CASSDGRNYGYTF
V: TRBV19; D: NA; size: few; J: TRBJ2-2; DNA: TGTGCCAGTAGTATACCGAATACCGGGGAGCTGTTTTTT; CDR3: CASSIPNTGELFF
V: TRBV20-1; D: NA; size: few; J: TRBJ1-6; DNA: TGCAGTGCTATACTCGGGCAAGGAAATTCACCCCTCCACTTT; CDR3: CSAILGQGNSPLHF
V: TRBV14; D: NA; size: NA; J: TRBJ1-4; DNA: TGTGCCAGCAGCCAACTTCCAGGACAGATTAATGAAAAACTGTTTTTT; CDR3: CASSQLPGQINEKLFF
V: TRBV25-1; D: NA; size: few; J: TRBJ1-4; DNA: TGTGCCAGCACTCCGACAAGGAATGAAAAACTGTTTTTT; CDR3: CASTPTRNEKLFF
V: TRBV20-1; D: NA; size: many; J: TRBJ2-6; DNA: TGCAGTGCACGACCGTTCTCTGGGGCCAACGTCCTGACTTTC; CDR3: CSARPFSGANVLTF
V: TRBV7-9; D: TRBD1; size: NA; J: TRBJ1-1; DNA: TGTGCCAGCAGCGGGACAGGGGGGGACACTGAAGCTTTCTTT; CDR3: CASSGTGGDTEAFF
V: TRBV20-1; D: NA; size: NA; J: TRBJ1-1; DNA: TGCAGTGCTAGAGATAAGGTCTTGAACACTGAAGCTTTCTTT; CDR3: CSARDKVLNTEAFF
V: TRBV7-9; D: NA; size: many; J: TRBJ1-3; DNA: TGTGCCAGCAGCAACCGGAACACCATATATTTT; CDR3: CASSNRNTIYF
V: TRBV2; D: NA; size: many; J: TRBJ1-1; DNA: TGTGCCAGCATCCTTAACCGAGCTTTCTTT; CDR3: CASILNRAFF
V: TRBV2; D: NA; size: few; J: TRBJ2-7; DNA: TGTGCCAGCAGACTACTCTACAGGGCCTACGAGCAGTACTTC; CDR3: CASRLLYRAYEQYF
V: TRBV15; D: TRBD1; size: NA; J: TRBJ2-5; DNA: TGTGCCACCAGCAGATGGACAGGGGAAATAGAGACCCAGTACTTC; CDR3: CATSRWTGEIETQYF